These 15 T cell receptor beta chains share one sample of origin, sequenced in a study of shared clonotypes between healthy human individuals. Sequencing was performed with immunoSEQ multiplex PCR; in TCRdb, only in-frame clones are kept and a portion is missing. The profile covers millions of clones, with over 85% appearing a single time and 0.13% taken by the ten largest. Sequencing used naive CD4+ T cells sorted from blood. Subset denoted: CD45RA+ positively selected. These receptor sequences come from a man aged 18 to 35 in good health.

The V gene is TRBV30, the J gene TRBJ2-1; 8 bases map to TRBD2. The CDR3 extends over 13 amino acids. J gave up 7 bases and V 8 bases, and 10 bases lay outside the gene matches. Germline V gives CDR1 GTSNPN, CDR2 SVGIG (reference sequence). The CDR3 sequence: CAASREGRNEQFF. The CDR3 region has the DNA TGTGCCGCCTCCCGGGAGGGTAGGAATGAGCAGTTCTTC.

The chain has TRBV28 and TRBJ2-7; TRBD1 is a possible D gene (6 bases). CDR1 is MDHEN and CDR2 is SYDVKM in the germline V gene. Between the trimmed V and J ends, which lost 6 bases and 0 bases, there was a span of 15 bases. The CDR3 contains 15 residues. This CDR3 reads CASRTEGGGSYEQYF. CDR3 in DNA: TGTGCCAGCAGGACTGAAGGGGGTGGCTCCTACGAGCAGTACTTC. Variable domain in full (rest from reference TRBV28 and TRBJ2-7): DVKVTQSSRYLVKRTGEKVFLECVQDMDHENMFWYRQDPGLGLRLIYFSYDVKMKEKGDIPEGYSVSREKKERFSLILESASTNQTSMYLCASRTEGGGSYEQYFGPGTRLTVT.

This chain uses TRBV29-1 with TRBJ2-2; tentative D call: TRBD1 (5 bases). The CDR3 has 13 amino acids. CDR1 is SQVTM and CDR2 is ANQGSEA in the germline V gene. V lost 5 bases and J lost 4, with 11 bases in between. CDR3 nucleotides: TGCAGCGTTAATGGGGCTGGCACCGGGGAGCTGTTTTTT. Translation gives CSVNGAGTGELFF.

This sequence joins TRBV9 and TRBJ1-6, with D uncertain. Germline CDR1 is SGDLS and CDR2 is YYNGEE. V dropped 3 bases and J dropped 7 bases, with 11 bases sitting between them. The CDR3 length is 14 residues. CDR3: CASSAETGNSPLHF. The DNA of the CDR3 is TGTGCCAGCAGCGCAGAGACGGGGAATTCACCCCTCCACTTT.

The rearrangement links TRBV10-3 to TRBJ1-1, with 10 bases lining up with TRBD1. Trimming removed 5 bases from V and 6 bases from J; junction bases left unmatched: 6. CDR3 length: 14 amino acids. The V gene's germline CDR1 is ENHRY and CDR2 SYGVKD. As DNA, the CDR3 is TGTGCCATCAGTCCGGGACAGGGGTTATCTGAAGCTTTCTTT. This codes for CAISPGQGLSEAFF.

The chain joins TRBV5-5 to TRBJ2-4; 7 nucleotides line up with TRBD2. This CDR3 region has 15 residues. V dropped 6 bases and J dropped 7; count of bases not matched to a gene: 13. CDR1 is SGHKS, CDR2 YYEKEE, per germline (reference sequence). CDR3 protein: CASTREGWEGNIQYF. The CDR3 nucleotides are TGTGCCAGCACCCGGGAAGGATGGGAGGGGAACATTCAGTACTTC.

This clone was recorded many times. The V gene is TRBV5-1, the J gene TRBJ2-7; 7 bases align to TRBD1. The V segment lost 4 bases and the J segment 3 bases; nucleotides outside the gene matches: 10. This CDR3 is 15 amino acids long. Germline-derived CDR1 and CDR2 are SGHRS and YFSETQ. The CDR3 bases are TGCGCCAGCAGCATGGGGGACAGCATCATCTACGAGCAGTACTTC. This translates into CASSMGDSIIYEQYF.

The chain combines TRBV9 with TRBJ1-2; D gene ambiguous. Deletions cut 4 bases from V and 1 base from J, with 11 bases between. The germline V gene has CDR1 SGDLS and CDR2 YYNGEE. The length of the CDR3 is 14 residues. CDR3 sequence: CASSRRGSNYGYTF. Here the CDR3 DNA reads TGTGCCAGCAGCCGCCGAGGGAGTAACTATGGCTACACCTTC.

V usage is TRBV6-5 and J usage is TRBJ2-7; D unresolved. Germline V gives CDR1 MNHEY, CDR2 SVGAGI. Trimming pared 2 bases from V and 7 bases from J, leaving 12 bases between. The CDR3 is made up of 13 amino acids. The CDR3, as DNA: TGTGCCAGCAGTTACCCCGGGCTCTGGGAGCAGTACTTC. Translated, it gives CASSYPGLWEQYF.

V usage is TRBV5-4 and J usage is TRBJ2-1; TRBD1 aligns across 7 bases. J gave up 0 bases and V 2 bases, and 5 bases lay outside the gene matches. The germline gives CDR1 SGHNT, CDR2 YYREEE (reference sequence). There are 16 residues in the CDR3. The chain's CDR3 is CASSFLDRSSYNEQFF. The CDR3, as DNA: TGTGCCAGCAGCTTCTTGGACAGGAGCTCCTACAATGAGCAGTTCTTC. The entire variable domain, with the rest obtained from reference TRBV5-4 and TRBJ2-1, is as follows: ETGVTQSPTHLIKTRGQQVTLRCSSQSGHNTVSWYQQALGQGPQFIFQYYREEENGRGNFPPRFSGLQFPNYSSELNVNALELDDSALYLCASSFLDRSSYNEQFFGPGTRLTVL.

This clone was seen just once. CDR3 DNA: TGTGCCAGCAGCCAGCGGTTAGGCATGCCCCAGCATTTT. It encodes CASSQRLGMPQHF. The chain recombines TRBV7-2 with TRBJ1-5; D is unresolved. Trimming removed 5 bases from V and 9 bases from J, with 14 bases in between. The CDR3 extends over 13 amino acids. Per the germline V gene, CDR1 is SGHTA and CDR2 is FQGNSA.

The CDR3 is CAWSVLTGAGNTIYF. CDR3 sequence (DNA): TGTGCCTGGAGTGTCCTGACAGGGGCTGGAAACACCATATATTTT. The V gene is TRBV30, the J gene TRBJ1-3, with 8 bases lining up with TRBD1. The V segment lost 0 bases and the J segment 2 bases; nucleotides outside the gene matches: 3. The CDR3 has 15 amino acids. From germline, CDR1 is GTSNPN and CDR2 SVGIG (reference sequence).

This chain uses TRBV27 with TRBJ2-7, with TRBD1 identical over 9 bases. The CDR3 is made up of 15 amino acids. V shed 8 bases, J shed 2 bases, and the junction held 10 bases outside the gene matches. Germline V gives CDR1 MNHEY, CDR2 SMNVEV (reference sequence). The DNA for the CDR3 is TGTGCCAGCTACCGGGACAGGGTATTCCCCTACGAGCAGTACTTC. The encoded protein is CASYRDRVFPYEQYF.

The chain joins TRBV10-3 to TRBJ2-5, with a weak D call TRBD1 (5 bases). Germline V gene data show CDR1 as ENHRY and CDR2 as SYGVKD. V was clipped by 3 bases and J by 4 bases, with 12 bases between them. The CDR3 extends over 14 amino acids. CDR3 sequence (DNA): TGTGCCATCAGTGACAGGGCTGGCGGAGAGACCCAGTACTTC. Translated: CAISDRAGGETQYF.

The chain is built from TRBV6-5 and TRBJ1-2; no clear D gene. Trimming took 2 bases from V and 0 from J, leaving 10 bases between them. The CDR3 has 15 amino acids. Germline values: CDR1 MNHEY, CDR2 SVGAGI. In nucleotides, the CDR3 is TGTGCCAGCAGTTACCTGGACCGGACTAACTATGGCTACACCTTC. Encoded protein: CASSYLDRTNYGYTF.